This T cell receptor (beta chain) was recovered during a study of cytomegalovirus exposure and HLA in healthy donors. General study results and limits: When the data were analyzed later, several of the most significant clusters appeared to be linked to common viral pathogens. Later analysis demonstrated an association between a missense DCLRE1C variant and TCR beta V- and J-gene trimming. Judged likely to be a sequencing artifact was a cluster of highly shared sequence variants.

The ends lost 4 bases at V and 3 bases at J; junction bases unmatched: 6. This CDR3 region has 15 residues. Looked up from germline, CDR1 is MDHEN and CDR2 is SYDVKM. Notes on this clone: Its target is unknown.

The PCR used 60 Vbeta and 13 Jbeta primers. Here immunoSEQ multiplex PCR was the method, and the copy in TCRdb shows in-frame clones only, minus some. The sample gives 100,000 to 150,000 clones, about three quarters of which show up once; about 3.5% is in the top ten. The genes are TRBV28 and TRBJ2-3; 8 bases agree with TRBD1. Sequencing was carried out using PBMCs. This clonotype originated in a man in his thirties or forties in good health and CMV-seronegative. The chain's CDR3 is CASSWTGLETDTQYF. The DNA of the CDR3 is TGTGCCAGCAGTTGGACAGGGTTAGAGACAGATACGCAGTATTTT.